This entry lists 17 T cell receptor beta chains sequenced from one sample in a study of Graves' ophthalmopathy and Graves' hyperthyroidism. Scientists amplified the TCR beta CDR3 regions from RNA transcripts. HTBI primers were employed in first-round RT-PCR, then a second-round multiplex PCR followed. TCRdb processed the multiplex PCR reads anew with MiXCR; each CDR3 protein has one entry. Of about 390,000 distinct CDR3 sequences listed, 15% are singletons. Sequenced sample: peripheral blood. The receptors were sampled from a woman under 30 with stable Graves' hyperthyroidism.

This clonotype came up many times. The rearrangement uses TRBV10-3 and TRBJ1-2, with no clear D. Germline lookup yields CDR1 ENHRY and CDR2 SYGVKD. V lost 0 bases and J 6 bases, leaving 11 bases between the germline ends. The CDR3 covers 14 residues. This CDR3 is CAISESVEGHGYTF. CDR3 bases: TGTGCCATCAGTGAGTCGGTGGAGGGCCATGGCTACACCTTC.

This chain joins TRBV5-1 and TRBJ1-1; possible D gene TRBD1, 6 bases. The V gene lost 0 bases and the J gene lost 3 bases, with 12 bases spanning the gap. Per germline, CDR1 SGHRS and CDR2 YFSETQ. The CDR3 contains 15 residues. The CDR3: CASSLARGEHTEAFF. CDR3 bases: TGCGCCAGCAGCTTGGCCAGGGGAGAGCACACTGAAGCTTTCTTT.

The chain carries TRBV6-2 or TRBV6-3 and TRBJ1-5; D unclear. Germline CDR1 and CDR2: MNHEY and SVGEGT. The CDR3 has 13 residues. V dropped 5 bases and J dropped 5 bases, with 10 bases sitting between them. CDR3 nucleotide sequence: TGTGCCAGCAGTGACGGTGGGCATCAGCCCCAGCATTTT. Protein sequence: CASSDGGHQPQHF.

This clonotype was seen at least ten times. The V call is TRBV6-5, the J call TRBJ2-2; D perhaps matches TRBD2 (5 bases). V dropped 4 bases and J dropped 6 bases, with 15 bases sitting between them. The germline CDR1 and CDR2 sequences are MNHEY and SVGAGI. The CDR3 contains 15 residues. In nucleotides, the CDR3 is TGTGCCAGCAGTTCCAATTCGGGGAGAGCCGGGGAGCTGTTTTTT. Translated, it gives CASSSNSGRAGELFF.

This clonotype showed up many times. V and J are TRBV4-2 and TRBJ2-2; D remains ambiguous. From germline, CDR1 is LGHNA and CDR2 YNFKEQ. The CDR3 runs to 15 residues. The ends were cut back, 3 bases at V and 1 base at J, with 9 bases in the middle. The CDR3 protein is CASSHSVGNTGELFF. As DNA, the CDR3 is TGTGCCAGCAGCCATTCTGTGGGGAACACCGGGGAGCTGTTTTTT.

This clonotype has at least ten counts. The genes are TRBV12-3 or TRBV12-4 and TRBJ1-1, with D perhaps matching TRBD1 (6 bases). The CDR3 extends over 13 amino acids. Trimming stripped 6 bases from V and 2 bases from J, with 10 bases between. CDR3 bases: TGTGCCAGCAGCCCGGGACACAACACTGAAGCTTTCTTT. It yields the protein CASSPGHNTEAFF.

This clonotype was recorded at least ten times. This chain connects TRBV24-1 to TRBJ1-2; D is uncertain. Germline values: CDR1 KGHDR, CDR2 SFDVKD. The length of the CDR3 is 11 residues. The germline V and J ends were trimmed by 4 bases and 8 bases, with 7 bases remaining between them. The CDR3, as DNA: TGTGCCACCAGTGAAGGCCCCGGCTACACCTTC. Translating gives CATSEGPGYTF.

There are many counts of this clonotype. Written as DNA, the CDR3 is TGCAGTGCTAGAGATGGGACAGGCGGCCAAGAGACCCAGTACTTC. This encodes CSARDGTGGQETQYF. The chain uses TRBV20-1 and TRBJ2-5, with 8 bases aligning to TRBD1. The CDR3 is made up of 15 amino acids. The ends lost 0 bases at V and 1 base at J; junction bases unmatched: 4. CDR1 DFQATT and CDR2 SNEGSKA come from the germline V gene (reference sequence).

The count of this clonotype is one. The CDR3 protein is CASSNREPYGYTF. The CDR3 coding sequence is TGTGCCAGCAGTAACCGGGAGCCCTATGGCTACACCTTC. The V gene is TRBV28, the J gene TRBJ1-2; D is undetermined. Germline CDR1 and CDR2: MDHEN and SYDVKM. The V end was cut by 5 bases, the J end by 4 bases, with 11 bases between. The CDR3 consists of 13 residues.

This clonotype was recorded many times. V and J are TRBV11-1 and TRBJ1-1; TRBD1 is a possible D gene (5 bases). V lost 3 bases to trimming and J lost 0 bases, with 14 bases between them. Germline V lookup: CDR1 SGHAT, CDR2 FQDESV (reference sequence). The CDR3 is made up of 16 amino acids. CDR3 loop: CASSFPRGRVNTEAFF. CDR3 in DNA: TGTGCCAGCAGCTTCCCCCGAGGCAGGGTGAACACTGAAGCTTTCTTT.

This chain joins TRBV12-3 or TRBV12-4 and TRBJ2-7, with TRBD1 matching over 11 bases. Germline trimming cut 6 bases from V and 5 bases from J; bases unmatched to any gene: 6. The CDR3 length is 14 residues. CDR3 in amino acids: CASSTRTGGNEQYF. CDR3 bases: TGTGCCAGCAGCACCCGGACAGGGGGCAACGAGCAGTACTTC.

The V and J genes are TRBV9 and TRBJ1-5, with 9 nucleotides matching TRBD1. Looked up from germline, CDR1 is SGDLS and CDR2 is YYNGEE. V was clipped by 4 bases and J by 4 bases; unmatched bases: 6. The CDR3 covers 15 residues. DNA of the CDR3: TGTGCCAGCAGCCAGACAGGGGGACGTAATCAGCCCCAGCATTTT. This gives the protein CASSQTGGRNQPQHF.

This clonotype was observed at least ten times. The rearrangement joins TRBV10-3 to TRBJ2-5, with D perhaps TRBD1 (6 bases). Trimming took off 5 bases at V and 4 bases at J, with 17 bases between the two ends. The CDR3 loop spans 15 amino acids. Germline loops: CDR1 ENHRY, CDR2 SYGVKD. The CDR3 loop reads CAISPDRTFVETQYF. As DNA, the CDR3 is TGTGCCATCAGTCCGGACAGAACTTTTGTAGAGACCCAGTACTTC.

The chain uses TRBV7-2 and TRBJ1-5; no firm D call. The CDR3 runs 14 residues. V lost 2 bases and J 4 bases, leaving 9 bases between the germline ends. Germline values: CDR1 SGHTA, CDR2 FQGNSA. CDR3 in amino acids: CASSLKGQNQPQHF. CDR3 nucleotides: TGTGCCAGCAGCTTAAAGGGCCAGAATCAGCCCCAGCATTTT.

This clonotype came up many times. The gene calls are TRBV20-1 and TRBJ1-1; D might be TRBD1 (6 bases). CDR1 is DFQATT, CDR2 SNEGSKA, per germline (reference sequence). The CDR3 is 11 residues long. V shed 5 bases and J shed 3 bases, with 7 bases lying between them. In DNA form, the CDR3 reads TGCAGTGCTCAGGGGTACACTGAAGCTTTCTTT. Protein product: CSAQGYTEAFF.

This clonotype has ten or more counts. The chain employs TRBV24-1 and TRBJ1-1; D gene ambiguous. Germline lookup yields CDR1 KGHDR and CDR2 SFDVKD. V lost 2 bases and J 2 bases, leaving 5 bases between the germline ends. The CDR3 loop spans 13 amino acids. CDR3 DNA: TGTGCCACCAGTGATTGGACCAACACTGAAGCTTTCTTT. Translation: CATSDWTNTEAFF.

In this sample, this clonotype turned up many times. This chain uses TRBV6-2 or TRBV6-3 with TRBJ2-7; tentatively, D is TRBD1 or TRBD2 (5 bases each). CDR1 and CDR2 from the germline V gene are MNHEY and SVGEGT. The CDR3 is made up of 11 amino acids. Trimming pared 7 bases from V and 3 bases from J, leaving 7 bases between. DNA of the CDR3: TGTGCCAGCAAGAGGGGCTACGAGCAGTACTTC. Translating it yields CASKRGYEQYF.